The 28 T cell receptor beta chains below come from one sample, sequenced in a study of blood T cell repertoires in COVID-19. The method was immunoSEQ multiplex PCR; TCRdb's version includes in-frame clones alone and lacks a portion of them. Among approximately 130,000 clones listed, roughly 80% were seen once. Sequencing input: PBMCs or T cells enriched from blood (not recorded which). Source of these receptors: a man aged 30-40 years who had recovered from COVID-19.

This rearrangement joins TRBV5-5 to TRBJ2-5; maybe TRBD1 (6 bases). CDR1 SGHKS and CDR2 YYEKEE come from the germline V gene (reference sequence). V lost 2 bases and J lost 5, with 13 bases in between. CDR3 length: 14 amino acids. The CDR3 loop is CASSFGQLRETQYF. The CDR3 DNA follows: TGTGCCAGCAGCTTCGGACAGCTACGGGAGACCCAGTACTTC.

The chain joins TRBV20-1 to TRBJ2-1, with a weak D call TRBD2 (6 bases). Trimming cost V 3 bases and J 3 bases, with 12 bases left between them. Germline CDR1 reads DFQATT; CDR2 reads SNEGSKA (reference sequence). CDR3 length: 14 amino acids. The CDR3 sequence is CSASPPGLYNEQFF. The CDR3 DNA is TGCAGTGCTAGTCCCCCGGGACTCTACAATGAGCAGTTCTTC.

The rearrangement joins TRBV10-3 to TRBJ1-3; D might be TRBD1 (6 bases). The V gene's germline CDR1 is ENHRY and CDR2 SYGVKD. CDR3 length: 17 amino acids. V was trimmed by 0 bases and J by 0 bases, leaving 12 bases between them. The CDR3 region is CAISESGGENSGNTIYF. CDR3 DNA sequence: TGTGCCATCAGTGAGTCAGGGGGTGAAAACTCTGGAAACACCATATATTTT.

The rearrangement uses TRBV4-2 and TRBJ2-3, with D possibly TRBD1 on 7 matching bases. Germline V CDR1 and CDR2: LGHNA, YNFKEQ. CDR3 length: 15 residues. V lost 4 bases to trimming and J lost 3 bases, with 14 bases between them. This CDR3 reads CASSRRQGGTDTQYF. CDR3 DNA sequence: TGTGCCAGCAGCCGCCGACAGGGAGGTACAGATACGCAGTATTTT.

V is TRBV5-6 and J is TRBJ1-2, with a tentative D call TRBD1 (6 bases). There are 14 residues in the CDR3. The germline V gene has CDR1 SGHDT and CDR2 YYEEEE. The ends were cut back, 6 bases at V and 8 bases at J, with 20 bases in the middle. The CDR3: CASINLGGANGYTF. The CDR3 DNA reads TGTGCCAGCATCAACCTGGGGGGGGCCAACGGCTACACCTTC.

The rearrangement joins TRBV7-3 to TRBJ2-3; 7 bases match TRBD2. Trimming took 3 bases from V and 5 from J; bases not matched to a gene: 11. Germline V gene data show CDR1 as SGHTA and CDR2 as FQGTGA. The CDR3 is made up of 16 amino acids. This CDR3 reads CASSFLGAGEGDTQYF. CDR3 nucleotide sequence: TGTGCCAGCAGCTTCCTCGGGGCGGGAGAAGGAGATACGCAGTATTTT.

This chain uses TRBV27 with TRBJ2-7; tentatively, D is TRBD1 (5 bases). Germline V gene data show CDR1 as MNHEY and CDR2 as SMNVEV (reference sequence). The CDR3 spans 13 residues. Between the trimmed V and J ends, which lost 4 bases and 7 bases, there was a span of 14 bases. This CDR3 is CASSSSPRGEQYV. In DNA, the CDR3 is TGTGCCAGCAGTTCCTCCCCTAGGGGAGAGCAGTACGTC.

The chain uses TRBV19 and TRBJ1-1; 9 nucleotides align to TRBD1. With 8 bases clipped from V and 3 bases from J, the junction kept 7 bases outside the gene matches. Per germline, CDR1 LNHDA and CDR2 SQIVND (reference sequence). This CDR3 has 14 amino acids. The CDR3 region is CASDTGTGYTEAFF. CDR3 DNA sequence: TGTGCCAGTGACACCGGGACAGGGTACACTGAAGCTTTCTTT.

The chain has TRBV10-3 and TRBJ1-1; 9 nucleotides match TRBD1. Germline trimming cut 10 bases from V and 5 bases from J; bases unmatched to any gene: 8. Germline CDR1 ENHRY, CDR2 SYGVKD. This CDR3 has 13 amino acids. The CDR3 sequence: CATELDRGTEAFF. The CDR3 nucleotides read TGTGCCACCGAACTCGACAGGGGGACTGAAGCTTTCTTT.

The gene calls are TRBV2 and TRBJ1-2; 9 bases line up with TRBD1. The trim removed 8 bases at V and 5 bases at J, leaving 3 bases unmatched. The CDR3 loop spans 12 amino acids. CDR1 is SNHLY, CDR2 FYNNEI, per germline. The CDR3 region is CASDGTGYGYTF. The CDR3 DNA reads TGTGCCAGCGACGGGACAGGGTATGGCTACACCTTC.

To note about this clone: At one boundary the junction diverges from the germline segment, which might be a read error. CDR3 region: CASSLDRATYGYTF. The DNA of the CDR3 is TGTGCCAGTAGTCTAGACAGGGCAACCTATGGCTACACCTTC. The chain carries TRBV19 and TRBJ1-2; 7 nucleotides line up with TRBD1. CDR1 and CDR2 from the germline V gene are LNHDA and SQIVND (reference sequence). CDR3 length: 14 residues.

The chain employs TRBV5-6 and TRBJ2-7; D call uncertain. Germline V gene data show CDR1 as SGHDT and CDR2 as YYEEEE. V was trimmed by 4 bases and J by 3 bases, leaving 14 bases between them. The CDR3 spans 14 residues. CDR3 sequence: CASSLRVINYEQYF. The CDR3 region has the DNA TGTGCCAGCAGCCTCCGGGTCATAAACTACGAGCAGTACTTC.

This clone was counted a few times. Since a much larger clone is just one base distant, this may be a read error. The same CDR3 arises from other DNA sequences in this sample as well. This chain uses TRBV12-3 or TRBV12-4 with TRBJ1-2, with D tentatively TRBD1 (6 bases). The CDR3 sequence is 13 residues long. Trimming stripped 6 bases from V and 1 base from J, with 9 bases between. This CDR3 reads CASSPDSNYGYTF. CDR3 nucleotide sequence: TGTGCCAGCAGCCCGGACAGTAACTATGGCTACACCTTC.

The chain is built from TRBV5-4 and TRBJ1-5; D not resolved. The CDR3 runs to 15 residues. CDR1 is SGHNT, CDR2 YYREEE, per germline (reference sequence). V lost 0 bases, J lost 2 bases, and 9 bases lay in between. The CDR3 protein is CASSLGPQGNQPQHF. CDR3 in DNA: TGTGCCAGCAGCTTGGGGCCCCAGGGCAATCAGCCCCAGCATTTT.

The V gene is TRBV6-5, the J gene TRBJ1-2; D gene ambiguous. V was clipped by 5 bases and J by 4 bases, with 8 bases between them. Germline values: CDR1 MNHEY, CDR2 SVGAGI. The CDR3 extends over 12 amino acids. CDR3 in amino acids: CASSPGLYGYTF. The CDR3 bases are TGTGCCAGCAGTCCCGGACTCTATGGCTACACCTTC.

The chain is built from TRBV6-1 and TRBJ2-2; weak D call: TRBD2 (5 bases). CDR3 length equals 15 residues. Germline-derived CDR1 and CDR2 are MNHNS and SASEGT. Between the trimmed V and J ends, which lost 3 bases and 6 bases, there was a span of 14 bases. The CDR3 bases are TGTGCCAGCAGTGATCCGGGGAGAGGTGCCGGGGAGCTGTTTTTT. This translates into CASSDPGRGAGELFF.

CDR3 in DNA: TGTGCCAGCAAGCAGGCAAATGTACAGCCCCAGCATTTT. Its translation: CASKQANVQPQHF. The chain has TRBV6-5 and TRBJ1-5; D is undetermined. CDR3 length: 13 amino acids. Germline lookup yields CDR1 MNHEY and CDR2 SVGAGI. The ends were cut back, 7 bases at V and 7 bases at J, with 14 bases in the middle.

V usage is TRBV4-1 and J usage is TRBJ2-2; D is perhaps TRBD1 (6 bases). V was clipped by 4 bases and J by 0 bases, with 9 bases between them. From germline, CDR1 is MGHRA and CDR2 YSYEKL. This CDR3 is built from 15 residues. The CDR3 coding sequence is TGCGCCAGCAGCCTCGGGACACCGAACACCGGGGAGCTGTTTTTT. Translated: CASSLGTPNTGELFF.

This clone was counted once. The genes are TRBV14 and TRBJ1-2; D call uncertain. The CDR3 contains 12 residues. Germline CDR1 reads SGHDN; CDR2 reads FVKESK. Trimming took off 5 bases at V and 8 bases at J, with 12 bases between the two ends. The CDR3 sequence: CASSYRTEGYTF. The CDR3 nucleotides read TGTGCCAGCAGCTATCGGACTGAAGGCTACACCTTC.

The gene calls are TRBV5-8 and TRBJ2-7; D remains unclear. The germline CDR1 and CDR2 sequences are SGHTS and YDEGEE. Trimming stripped 2 bases from V and 3 bases from J, with 9 bases between. The CDR3 covers 13 residues. DNA for the CDR3: TGTGCCAGCAGCTTCGAGGCCAGCTACGAGCAGTACGTC. Its translation is CASSFEASYEQYV.

V is TRBV6-2 or TRBV6-3 and J is TRBJ1-5, with 8 positions matching TRBD1. The V gene's germline CDR1 is MNHEY and CDR2 SVGEGT. V trimming: 2 bases; J trimming: 9 bases; junction bases outside the gene matches: 6. The CDR3 runs 14 residues. Here the CDR3 DNA reads TGTGCCAGCAGTTACGACAGGGGAGGGCGGCCCCAGCATTTT. Amino acids: CASSYDRGGRPQHF.

The chain links TRBV19 to TRBJ1-6; D not resolved. Germline V gene sequence: CDR1 LNHDA, CDR2 SQIVND (reference sequence). The CDR3 loop spans 13 amino acids. The ends were cut back, 9 bases at V and 8 bases at J, with 14 bases in the middle. The CDR3 protein is CASRSDRDSPLHF. In DNA, the CDR3 is TGTGCCAGCCGATCCGACCGGGATTCACCCCTCCACTTT.

The genes are TRBV5-5 and TRBJ2-2; 9 bases line up with TRBD2. V shed 4 bases and J 5 bases; nucleotides not matched to a gene: 9. The CDR3 length is 16 residues. CDR1 SGHKS and CDR2 YYEKEE come from the germline V gene (reference sequence). The CDR3 DNA sequence: TGTGCCAGCAGCGGGATAGCGGGAGAAGGGACCGGGGAGCTGTTTTTT. It translates to CASSGIAGEGTGELFF.

The chain carries TRBV5-6 and TRBJ2-2; the D gene is possibly TRBD2 (5 bases). V lost 2 bases, J lost 7 bases, and 6 bases lay in between. CDR3 size: 12 residues. Germline CDR1 is SGHDT and CDR2 is YYEEEE. CDR3 in amino acids: CASSLAVGELFF. The CDR3, as DNA: TGTGCCAGCAGCTTAGCGGTCGGGGAGCTGTTTTTT.

J is TRBJ1-5 and V is TRBV10-3; no reliable D call. V lost 4 bases to trimming and J lost 1 base, with 8 bases between them. Looked up from germline, CDR1 is ENHRY and CDR2 is SYGVKD. The CDR3 runs to 14 residues. DNA for the CDR3: TGTGCCATCAGTGTAGGGAGCAGCAATCAGCCCCAGCATTTT. Its translation: CAISVGSSNQPQHF.

The chain carries TRBV27 and TRBJ1-1, with D tentatively TRBD1 (5 bases). The CDR3 loop spans 14 amino acids. Germline V gives CDR1 MNHEY, CDR2 SMNVEV (reference sequence). V was pared by 3 bases and J by 4 bases, with 12 bases between. The chain's CDR3 is CASSFEGVGTEAFF. The CDR3 DNA follows: TGTGCCAGCAGTTTCGAAGGGGTAGGCACTGAAGCTTTCTTT.

This clone is a singleton in its sample. V usage is TRBV11-2 and J usage is TRBJ1-4; possible D gene TRBD1, 5 bases. Trimming removed 3 bases from V and 2 bases from J, with 10 bases in between. Germline values: CDR1 SGHAT, CDR2 FQNNGV. CDR3 length equals 15 residues. The DNA for the CDR3 is TGTGCCAGCAGCTTCCAAGGGGCGACTAATGAAAAACTGTTTTTT. Its translation: CASSFQGATNEKLFF.

This clone was found a few times. CDR3 in DNA: TGTGCCAGCAGCCCTGCCGCGCGGGGGGAGTACTATGGCTACACCTTC. As protein: CASSPAARGEYYGYTF. This chain uses TRBV2 with TRBJ1-2; D may be TRBD1 (5 bases). There are 16 residues in the CDR3. Germline V gives CDR1 SNHLY, CDR2 FYNNEI. With 6 bases removed from V and 3 bases from J, the gap between germline ends came to 20 bases. The full variable domain, in which reference TRBV2 and TRBJ1-2 provide the parts outside the CDR3, is EPEVTQTPSHQVTQMGQEVILRCVPISNHLYFYWYRQILGQKVEFLVSFYNNEISEKSEIFDDQFSVERPDGSNFTLKIRSTKLEDSAMYFCASSPAARGEYYGYTFGSGTRLTVV.